Following are 7 T cell receptor beta chains from one sample sequenced in a study of cytomegalovirus exposure and HLA in healthy donors. The PCR ran on 60 Vbeta and 13 Jbeta primers. Data came from immunoSEQ multiplex PCR; TCRdb stores just in-frame clones and leaves some out. The table lists approximately 210,000 clones, 60% to 80% of them singletons. What was sequenced was PBMCs. The source is a male donor in good health and CMV-seronegative.

The J gene is TRBJ1-6, the V gene TRBV11-2; 8 bases are a match to TRBD1. Trimming cost V 2 bases and J 7 bases; bases outside gene matches: 7. The CDR3 covers 16 residues. Looked up from germline, CDR1 is SGHAT and CDR2 is FQNNGV. The CDR3 nucleotides read TGTGCCAGCAGCTTACCGATAGACAGGGGCAATTCACCCCTCCACTTT. Its translation: CASSLPIDRGNSPLHF.

V gene TRBV5-5 combines with J gene TRBJ2-2, with no clear D. V gave up 4 bases and J gave up 1 base, with 11 bases separating them. Germline V gene sequence: CDR1 SGHKS, CDR2 YYEKEE (reference sequence). The CDR3 totals 15 residues. The CDR3 DNA is TGTGCCAGCAGCCACCCGGGTGTGAACACCGGGGAGCTGTTTTTT. Translated: CASSHPGVNTGELFF.

This chain uses TRBV14 with TRBJ1-2; tentative D call: TRBD1 (5 bases). V lost 1 base to trimming and J lost 5 bases, with 8 bases between them. This CDR3 comprises 13 residues. Germline CDR1 and CDR2: SGHDN and FVKESK. The CDR3 here is CASSQVQGYGYTF. The CDR3 bases are TGTGCCAGCAGCCAAGTCCAGGGTTATGGCTACACCTTC.

This chain joins TRBV4-3 and TRBJ2-3; possibly TRBD2 for D (6 bases). Germline-derived CDR1 and CDR2 are LGHNA and YSLEER. The CDR3 loop spans 16 amino acids. V was cut by 3 bases and J by 3 bases, with 16 bases left in between. CDR3 amino acids: CASSQGGRGRTDTQYF. The CDR3 DNA is TGCGCCAGCAGCCAGGGTGGGAGAGGGAGGACAGATACGCAGTATTTT.

Regarding this clone: At one of its ends the junction is not consistent with the germline gene, which may arise from a read error. The chain employs TRBV7-3 and TRBJ2-3, with 10 nucleotides matching TRBD2. The length of the CDR3 is 16 residues. Germline lookup yields CDR1 SGHTA and CDR2 FQGTGA. The CDR3 region has the DNA TGTGCCAGCAGCCCAGCCCGACTAGCGGGCACGGATACGCAGTATTTT. Its translation is CASSPARLAGTDTQYF. The whole variable domain, filled in from reference TRBV7-3 and TRBJ2-3, reads GAGVSQTPSNKVTEKGKYVELRCDPISGHTALYWYRQSLGQGPEFLIYFQGTGAADDSGLPNDRFFAVRPEGSVSTLKIQRTERGDSAVYLCASSPARLAGTDTQYFGPGTRLTVL.

V and J are TRBV2 and TRBJ2-7; the D is unclear. Trimming removed 11 bases at V and 0 bases at J, with 14 bases between. This CDR3 comprises 13 residues. Germline CDR1 is SNHLY and CDR2 is FYNNEI. In DNA form, the CDR3 reads TGTGCCTACCGGGTGGAATTCTCCTACGAGCAGTACTTC. It codes for CAYRVEFSYEQYF.

This clone was counted a few times. J is TRBJ2-1 and V is TRBV9; a weak D match, TRBD2 (5 bases). This CDR3 is 13 amino acids long. The V gene lost 0 bases and the J gene lost 9 bases, with 10 bases spanning the gap. Germline V lookup: CDR1 SGDLS, CDR2 YYNGEE. The CDR3 reads CASSVGLASEQFF. The DNA of the CDR3 is TGTGCCAGCAGCGTAGGGTTAGCGAGTGAGCAGTTCTTC.